The sequence of this T cell receptor beta chain was determined in a study of blood T cell repertoires in COVID-19. The CDR3 sequence is 11 residues long. The junction had 9 bases not matched to a gene; V was cut back by 6 bases and J by 14 bases. CDR1 is MNHEY, CDR2 SVGEGT, per germline. Using immunoSEQ multiplex PCR, the repertoire was profiled, and TCRdb retains in-frame clones only, with some absent. The repertoire holds about 53,000 clones, just over 85% seen once, with around 2.7% in the top ten. The sample holds a few counts of this clone. V is TRBV6-2 or TRBV6-3 and J is TRBJ1-2, with 7 bases identical to TRBD1. The TCR originated in a man at least 80 years old with acute or convalescent COVID-19. The specimen was peripheral blood. In nucleotides, the CDR3 is TGTGCCAGCAGCCGTGACAGGGCTAGGACCTTC. Translation: CASSRDRARTF.